A single sample gave rise to the 20 T cell receptor beta chains below, sequenced in a study of sequential checkpoint blockade in melanoma. Treatment specified: randomized to nivolumab then ipilimumab (arm A) or the reverse (arm B). Using immunoSEQ multiplex PCR, the repertoire was profiled, and TCRdb retains in-frame clones only, with some absent. Of approximately 28,000 clones listed, more than 80% are singletons. Here the sequenced sample was CD8+ T cells sorted from blood (inferred from file names), taken from a patient given nivolumab and ipilimumab in sequence. These receptors came from a human donor with melanoma.

This chain uses TRBV15 with TRBJ1-4; D may be TRBD1 (5 bases). CDR1 LNHNV and CDR2 YYDKDF come from the germline V gene (reference sequence). This CDR3 has 15 amino acids. V lost 0 bases, J lost 3 bases, and 8 bases lay in between. In DNA form, the CDR3 reads TGTGCCACCAGCAGAGACAGGGCCTCTAATGAAAAACTGTTTTTT. This gives the protein CATSRDRASNEKLFF.

This clone was found once. J is TRBJ2-1 and V is TRBV5-6; 15 bases are a match to TRBD2. This CDR3 has 17 residues. The germline gives CDR1 SGHDT, CDR2 YYEEEE. The trim removed 1 base at V and 5 bases at J, leaving 4 bases unmatched. CDR3 amino acids: CASSLWTSGRGHNEQFF. CDR3 nucleotides: TGTGCCAGCAGCTTGTGGACTAGCGGGAGGGGTCACAATGAGCAGTTCTTC.

The chain joins TRBV5-4 to TRBJ1-3; perhaps TRBD1 as D (5 bases). Deletions cut 3 bases from V and 4 bases from J, with 5 bases between. CDR1 is SGHNT and CDR2 is YYREEE in the germline V gene (reference sequence). CDR3 length: 12 amino acids. The CDR3: CASSSGGNTIYF. CDR3 bases: TGTGCCAGCAGCTCAGGGGGAAACACCATATATTTT. Looking up the rest from reference TRBV5-4 and TRBJ1-3 gives the full variable domain: ETGVTQSPTHLIKTRGQQVTLRCSSQSGHNTVSWYQQALGQGPQFIFQYYREEENGRGNFPPRFSGLQFPNYSSELNVNALELDDSALYLCASSSGGNTIYFGEGSWLTVV.

CDR3 amino acids: CASTGRGARSETQYF. The CDR3 DNA reads TGTGCCAGCACCGGGCGGGGGGCCAGGAGCGAGACCCAGTACTTC. The chain employs TRBV27 and TRBJ2-5; 8 bases map to TRBD2. The CDR3 consists of 15 residues. Germline loops: CDR1 MNHEY, CDR2 SMNVEV (reference sequence). Trimming took 7 bases from V and 5 from J; bases not matched to a gene: 12.

The V and J genes are TRBV29-1 and TRBJ2-7; no definite D call. This CDR3 contains 13 residues. V shed 0 bases and J shed 1 base, with 7 bases lying between them. Germline CDR1 reads SQVTM; CDR2 reads ANQGSEA. The CDR3 here is CSVEEERSYEQYF. In nucleotides, the CDR3 is TGCAGCGTTGAAGAAGAACGGTCCTACGAGCAGTACTTC.

V and J are TRBV19 and TRBJ2-1; D is unresolved. Germline V gene data show CDR1 as LNHDA and CDR2 as SQIVND (reference sequence). The CDR3 consists of 13 residues. V lost 5 bases and J lost 7, with 12 bases in between. The CDR3 is CASSPNFQNEQFF. CDR3 nucleotides: TGTGCCAGTAGTCCAAATTTCCAGAATGAGCAGTTCTTC.

V usage is TRBV7-3 and J usage is TRBJ2-2; D not resolved. The CDR3 length is 15 residues. Germline CDR1 is SGHTA and CDR2 is FQGTGA. V lost 2 bases, J lost 6 bases, and 13 bases lay in between. Here the CDR3 reads CASSLGFGFAGELFF. DNA of the CDR3: TGTGCCAGCAGCTTAGGTTTTGGCTTCGCCGGGGAGCTGTTTTTT.

This clone was found once. V and J are TRBV7-6 and TRBJ2-7, with TRBD1 identical over 9 bases. The junction had 3 bases not matched to a gene; V was cut back by 3 bases and J by 0 bases. The CDR3 has 15 residues. Germline V CDR1 and CDR2: SGHVS, FNYEAQ. As DNA, the CDR3 is TGTGCCAGCAGCTTGGGACAGGGCCTCTCCTACGAGCAGTACTTC. It encodes CASSLGQGLSYEQYF.

The rearrangement uses TRBV6-5 and TRBJ1-4; TRBD1 aligns across 8 bases. V lost 5 bases, J lost 7 bases, and 6 bases stayed unmatched. Germline lookup yields CDR1 MNHEY and CDR2 SVGAGI. The CDR3 runs to 14 residues. CDR3: CASSTTGTGEKLFF. The CDR3 region has the DNA TGTGCCAGCAGTACCACCGGGACAGGTGAAAAACTGTTTTTT.

The rearrangement joins TRBV7-6 to TRBJ2-7, with 7 bases that match TRBD1. This CDR3 spans 14 amino acids. After removal of 4 bases from V and 6 bases from J, the junction contained 9 bases not matched to a gene. Germline assignment: CDR1 SGHVS and CDR2 FNYEAQ. CDR3: CASSSTGESGEQYF. The CDR3 region has the DNA TGTGCCAGCAGCTCTACAGGGGAGTCGGGCGAGCAGTACTTC.

V is TRBV4-1 and J is TRBJ2-7, with D hard to call. V shed 4 bases and J shed 3 bases, with 10 bases lying between them. Germline V lookup: CDR1 MGHRA, CDR2 YSYEKL. The CDR3 contains 13 residues. CDR3 amino acids: CASSPLGSYEQYF. In DNA, the CDR3 is TGCGCCAGCAGCCCCCTGGGCAGCTACGAGCAGTACTTC.

This sequence joins TRBV6-1 and TRBJ1-1, with D hard to call. Germline assignment: CDR1 MNHNS and CDR2 SASEGT. The CDR3 is 14 residues long. Trimming shortened V by 3 bases and J by 9 bases, and 17 bases separated the two germline ends. CDR3 sequence reads: CASSEDWPGSQAFF. The CDR3, as DNA: TGTGCCAGCAGTGAGGACTGGCCGGGATCACAAGCTTTCTTT.

J is TRBJ1-1 and V is TRBV7-9; tentative D call: TRBD1 (5 bases). The V and J ends lost 4 bases and 4 bases respectively, with 10 bases between them. The CDR3 spans 13 residues. The germline CDR1 and CDR2 sequences are SEHNR and FQNEAQ (reference sequence). CDR3: CASSSPRVTEAFF. The CDR3 DNA sequence: TGTGCCAGCAGCTCACCCAGGGTCACTGAAGCTTTCTTT.

This clone was counted once. This sequence joins TRBV7-2 and TRBJ2-5, with 9 positions matching TRBD1. The CDR3 totals 18 residues. J gave up 3 bases and V 5 bases, and 16 bases lay outside the gene matches. CDR1 SGHTA and CDR2 FQGNSA come from the germline V gene. The CDR3 here is CASSQYLPGQGEEETQYF. The CDR3 DNA reads as TGTGCCAGCAGCCAATACCTTCCGGGACAGGGAGAGGAAGAGACCCAGTACTTC.

A note on this clone: Within the sample, other DNA sequences also encode this same CDR3. The rearrangement links TRBV29-1 to TRBJ1-2; no clear D gene. Germline lookup yields CDR1 SQVTM and CDR2 ANQGSEA. The length of the CDR3 is 12 residues. Trimming removed 6 bases from V and 4 bases from J, with 12 bases in between. This CDR3 reads CSVRVSSYGYTF. For the CDR3, the DNA is TGCAGCGTGCGGGTTTCCTCCTATGGCTACACCTTC.

This chain joins TRBV27 and TRBJ1-6; tentatively, D is TRBD1 (6 bases). Between the trimmed V and J ends, which lost 3 bases and 8 bases, there was a span of 11 bases. CDR3 length: 14 amino acids. The germline gives CDR1 MNHEY, CDR2 SMNVEV (reference sequence). CDR3 sequence reads: CASSLGGAYSPLHF. The CDR3 DNA follows: TGTGCCAGCAGTTTGGGGGGGGCTTATTCACCCCTCCACTTT.

The chain combines TRBV9 with TRBJ2-1, with TRBD2 matching over 7 bases. This CDR3 spans 15 amino acids. CDR1 is SGDLS and CDR2 is YYNGEE in the germline V gene. Trimming cost V 0 bases and J 5 bases; bases outside gene matches: 5. Here the CDR3 reads CASSVGGGSNNEQFF. The CDR3 DNA follows: TGTGCCAGCAGCGTAGGGGGAGGGTCCAACAATGAGCAGTTCTTC. The full variable domain, completed using reference TRBV9 and TRBJ2-1, is DSGVTQTPKHLITATGQRVTLRCSPRSGDLSVYWYQQSLDQGLQFLIQYYNGEERAKGNILERFSAQQFPDLHSELNLSSLELGDSALYFCASSVGGGSNNEQFFGPGTRLTVL.

Here the CDR3 reads CASSLSRATNEKLFF. The DNA for the CDR3 is TGTGCCAGCAGCTTGTCACGGGCAACTAATGAAAAACTGTTTTTT. The chain recombines TRBV5-4 with TRBJ1-4, with D unclear. Trimming left V 1 base short and J 0 bases short, with 7 bases between. Germline V gene lookup returns CDR1 SGHNT and CDR2 YYREEE (reference sequence). The CDR3 consists of 15 residues.

The chain employs TRBV19 and TRBJ2-2, with D possibly TRBD2 on 6 matching bases. Deletions cut 3 bases from V and 7 bases from J, with 9 bases between. Germline loops: CDR1 LNHDA, CDR2 SQIVND (reference sequence). The CDR3 runs to 13 residues. The CDR3 protein is CASSIGGVGELFF. The DNA of the CDR3 is TGTGCCAGTAGTATCGGCGGGGTCGGGGAGCTGTTTTTT.

The rearrangement uses TRBV7-2 and TRBJ2-5, with D perhaps TRBD2 (5 bases). This CDR3 spans 13 amino acids. V gave up 1 base and J gave up 5 bases, with 8 bases separating them. Germline CDR1 SGHTA, CDR2 FQGNSA. In DNA form, the CDR3 reads TGTGCCAGCAGCTTAGGGCTAGCTGAGACCCAGTACTTC. Encoded protein: CASSLGLAETQYF.